The 15 T cell receptor beta chains reported below all come from one sample, sequenced in a study of Ad26.COV2.S vaccination and SARS-CoV-2 variants. Method: immunoSEQ multiplex PCR; TCRdb's copy keeps in-frame clones and lacks some. The data contain fewer than 500,000 clones, nearly 90% of them singletons. Treatment noted: approximately 18 received Ad26.COV2.S at low or high dose, single or two shots; roughly five received placebo; per-sample allocation not given. Sampling was done on day 63 after the first vaccine or placebo injection. The sequences come from peripheral blood, collected in a trial of Ad26.COV2.S vaccine versus placebo. These TCRs come from a person aged 18-65 years who received the Ad26.COV2.S COVID-19 vaccine or a placebo.

The rearrangement links TRBV6-5 to TRBJ2-1; D is unclear. The CDR3 totals 14 residues. From germline, CDR1 is MNHEY and CDR2 SVGAGI. V was trimmed by 4 bases and J by 7 bases, leaving 14 bases between them. The CDR3 region has the DNA TGTGCCAGCAGTTTATCGGTGGGCTTTAATGAGCAGTTCTTC. It yields the protein CASSLSVGFNEQFF.

The chain employs TRBV29-1 and TRBJ2-7; 7 nucleotides match TRBD1. The length of the CDR3 is 12 residues. In germline, CDR1 is SQVTM, CDR2 ANQGSEA. Trimming took 7 bases from V and 2 from J; bases not matched to a gene: 5. CDR3 nucleotides: TGCAGCGCGCGACAGGGTGCCTACGAGCAGTACTTC. Translation: CSARQGAYEQYF.

The chain uses TRBV5-1 and TRBJ1-1; D call uncertain. Germline CDR1 reads SGHRS; CDR2 reads YFSETQ. The CDR3 runs 14 residues. The V and J ends lost 2 bases and 3 bases respectively, with 11 bases between them. CDR3 sequence (DNA): TGCGCCAGCAGCTTTGTAGGGTCCGACACTGAAGCTTTCTTT. Translating gives CASSFVGSDTEAFF. The entire variable domain, with the rest obtained from reference TRBV5-1 and TRBJ1-1, is as follows: KAGVTQTPRYLIKTRGQQVTLSCSPISGHRSVSWYQQTPGQGLQFLFEYFSETQRNKGNFPGRFSGRQFSNSRSEMNVSTLELGDSALYLCASSFVGSDTEAFFGQGTRLTVV.

The gene calls are TRBV18 and TRBJ2-7, with a weak D call TRBD1 (5 bases). This CDR3 has 13 residues. Germline CDR1 is KGHSH and CDR2 is LQKENI. V lost 5 bases, J lost 1 base, and 9 bases lay in between. CDR3 sequence (DNA): TGTGCCAGCTCATTAGGGGTTTCCTACGAGCAGTACGTC. Protein product: CASSLGVSYEQYV.

This clone was detected a few times. J is TRBJ2-7 and V is TRBV3-1 (or the pseudogene TRBV3-2); perhaps TRBD1 as D (6 bases). This CDR3 is 16 amino acids long. Germline values: CDR1 LGHDT, CDR2 YNNKEL (reference sequence). The V and J ends lost 0 bases and 4 bases respectively, with 16 bases between them. CDR3 sequence: CASSQDGRSGVYEQYF. Here the CDR3 DNA reads TGTGCCAGCAGCCAAGATGGCCGATCAGGGGTATACGAGCAGTACTTC.

J is TRBJ2-1 and V is TRBV7-9; 8 bases align to TRBD1. The V gene's germline CDR1 is SEHNR and CDR2 FQNEAQ (reference sequence). This CDR3 region has 15 residues. V gave up 5 bases and J gave up 5 bases; unmatched junction bases: 8. The CDR3 loop reads CASSPRQGIDNEQFF. CDR3 coding DNA: TGTGCCAGCAGCCCGAGACAGGGGATCGACAATGAGCAGTTCTTC. Variable domain in full (rest from reference TRBV7-9 and TRBJ2-1): DTGVSQNPRHKITKRGQNVTFRCDPISEHNRLYWYRQTLGQGPEFLTYFQNEAQLEKSRLLSDRFSAERPKGSFSTLEIQRTEQGDSAMYLCASSPRQGIDNEQFFGPGTRLTVL.

The CDR3 sequence is CASSLTSGVYNEQFF. The CDR3 bases are TGTGCCAGCAGCTTAACTAGCGGGGTATACAATGAGCAGTTCTTC. J is TRBJ2-1 and V is TRBV7-2, with 10 bases lining up with TRBD2. Trimming at V came to 2 bases and at J to 4 bases, leaving 2 bases not matched to a gene. Germline lookup yields CDR1 SGHTA and CDR2 FQGNSA. The CDR3 has 15 amino acids.

The chain employs TRBV6-2 or TRBV6-3 and TRBJ1-6, with a possible D match to TRBD1 (5 bases). V lost 6 bases and J 10 bases, leaving 16 bases between the germline ends. Germline-derived CDR1 and CDR2 are MNHEY and SVGEGT. CDR3 size: 14 residues. CDR3 region: CASSKHQGGSPLHF. The CDR3, as DNA: TGTGCCAGCAGCAAGCATCAGGGCGGGTCACCCCTCCACTTT.

The rearrangement joins TRBV6-6 to TRBJ1-5, with D tentatively TRBD1 (5 bases). Germline-derived CDR1 and CDR2 are MNHNY and SVGAGI (reference sequence). This CDR3 comprises 14 residues. The V end was cut by 5 bases, the J end by 4 bases, with 12 bases between. The CDR3 DNA reads TGTGCCAGCAGTAGGCGACAGAATAATCAGCCCCAGCATTTT. Residues: CASSRRQNNQPQHF.

The CDR3 region has the DNA TGTGCCAGCAGCCAATCGGAGAGCTACGAGCAGTACGTC. This translates into CASSQSESYEQYV. The chain has TRBV16 and TRBJ2-7, with D uncertain. Looked up from germline, CDR1 is KGHSY and CDR2 is FQNENV. V was pared by 0 bases and J by 3 bases, with 6 bases between. The CDR3 covers 13 residues.

V and J are TRBV4-1 and TRBJ1-5; perhaps TRBD1 as D (5 bases). Germline loops: CDR1 MGHRA, CDR2 YSYEKL. This CDR3 spans 15 amino acids. V lost 3 bases and J lost 3, with 12 bases in between. The CDR3 DNA is TGCGCCAGCAGCCAGGATGACAGATTCAATCAGCCCCAGCATTTT. This gives the protein CASSQDDRFNQPQHF.

The V and J genes are TRBV13 and TRBJ1-1, with 7 bases matching TRBD1. In germline, CDR1 is PRHDT, CDR2 FYEKMQ (reference sequence). Losses at the gene ends were 5 bases for V and 4 bases for J; bases not matched to a gene: 7. The CDR3 totals 14 residues. This CDR3 is CASSPQGRITEAFF. CDR3 in DNA: TGTGCCAGCAGCCCACAGGGGAGGATCACTGAAGCTTTCTTT.

The chain combines TRBV4-3 with TRBJ1-1; 9 bases agree with TRBD1. CDR1 is LGHNA and CDR2 is YSLEER in the germline V gene. Trimming cost V 4 bases and J 4 bases; bases outside gene matches: 4. The CDR3 consists of 14 residues. CDR3 in amino acids: CASSRMGQGTEAFF. The CDR3 DNA sequence: TGCGCCAGCAGCCGCATGGGACAGGGCACTGAAGCTTTCTTT.

There are a few counts of this clone. This chain joins TRBV28 and TRBJ2-7; unclear D gene. Germline values: CDR1 MDHEN, CDR2 SYDVKM. Trimming cost V 4 bases and J 2 bases, with 9 bases left between them. The CDR3 has 13 residues. The CDR3 spells CASSWNFAYEQYF. Written as DNA, the CDR3 is TGTGCCAGCAGTTGGAATTTTGCCTACGAGCAGTACTTC. Complete variable domain (other parts from reference TRBV28 and TRBJ2-7): DVKVTQSSRYLVKRTGEKVFLECVQDMDHENMFWYRQDPGLGLRLIYFSYDVKMKEKGDIPEGYSVSREKKERFSLILESASTNQTSMYLCASSWNFAYEQYFGPGTRLTVT.

The chain joins TRBV5-5 to TRBJ1-2; D perhaps matches TRBD1 (6 bases). Between the trimmed V and J ends, which lost 0 bases and 3 bases, there was a span of 12 bases. The CDR3 is 15 residues long. Germline V lookup: CDR1 SGHKS, CDR2 YYEKEE (reference sequence). The CDR3 DNA sequence: TGTGCCAGCAGCTTGGCTGCAGGGGTAGACTATGGCTACACCTTC. Translating gives CASSLAAGVDYGYTF. The full variable domain, with the rest looked up from reference TRBV5-5 and TRBJ1-2, is DAGVTQSPTHLIKTRGQQVTLRCSPISGHKSVSWYQQVLGQGPQFIFQYYEKEERGRGNFPDRFSARQFPNYSSELNVNALLLGDSALYLCASSLAAGVDYGYTFGSGTRLTVV.